This T cell receptor beta chain was identified in a study of Graves' ophthalmopathy and Graves' hyperthyroidism. General study results and limits: Ophthalmopathy versus stable hyperthyroidism: 13-signature model gave around 86% sensitivity, 80% to 84% specificity.

This CDR3 has 17 residues. CDR1 is MNHEY, CDR2 SMNVEV, per germline (reference sequence). V dropped 5 bases and J dropped 3; count of bases not matched to a gene: 10. Aged 18 to 65, hyperthyroidism patients had been newly diagnosed, with under 2 months' duration. Ineligible for inclusion were patients with other autoimmune diseases, uncontrolled infections, pregnancy or lactation. This clonotype was seen many times. Its antigen is undetermined. Using RNA transcripts, the TCR beta CDR3 regions were amplified. HTBI primers were used in a first-round RT-PCR, which preceded a second-round multiplex PCR. TCRdb independently ran MiXCR on the multiplex PCR reads; one entry per CDR3 protein. The sample yields a few hundred thousand distinct CDR3 sequences, about 18% seen once.

The chain couples TRBV27 to TRBJ2-7; 13 bases line up with TRBD2. This receptor was taken from an adult woman with stable Graves' hyperthyroidism. The sequenced sample was peripheral blood. The CDR3 bases are TGTGCCAGCAGTGACATACTAGCGGGAGGGTTAAGCTACGAGCAGTACTTC. Protein product: CASSDILAGGLSYEQYF.